This entry describes one T cell receptor beta chain. What it binds is unknown. The repertoire was sequenced with immunoSEQ multiplex PCR; TCRdb's copy has only in-frame clones and lacks some. Of 150,000 or so clones in the sample, 75% to 90% were seen once. The sample belongs to a study of cytomegalovirus exposure and HLA in healthy donors. At the level of the study: The same platform was used for the roughly 120 validation repertoires as for the 600 to 700 first-cohort repertoires, as reported in a later analysis.

Overall study results and limits: The authors enumerated over 150 TCR beta chains as linked to cytomegalovirus. Rarity held for most TCR sequences, but there were some public TCRs that occurred in many donors.

This clonotype was obtained from a man between 18 and 35 years old in good health and CMV-seropositive. The sequenced material came from PBMCs.

CDR3: CASSPLPGENYGYTF. The CDR3 bases are TGTGCCAGCAGTCCCCTCCCAGGGGAAAACTATGGCTACACCTTC. This chain joins TRBV28 and TRBJ1-2, with D perhaps matching TRBD1 (6 bases). There are 15 residues in the CDR3. Germline CDR1 MDHEN, CDR2 SYDVKM. V lost 5 bases and J lost 2, with 15 bases in between.